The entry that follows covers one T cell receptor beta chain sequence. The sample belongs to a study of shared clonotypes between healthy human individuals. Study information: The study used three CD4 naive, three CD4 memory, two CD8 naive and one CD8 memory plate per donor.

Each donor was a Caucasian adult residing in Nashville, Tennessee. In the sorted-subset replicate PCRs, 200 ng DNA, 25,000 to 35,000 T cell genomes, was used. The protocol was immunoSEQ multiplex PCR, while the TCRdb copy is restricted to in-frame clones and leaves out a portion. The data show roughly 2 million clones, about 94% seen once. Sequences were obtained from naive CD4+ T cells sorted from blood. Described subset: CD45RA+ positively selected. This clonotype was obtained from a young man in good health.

The CDR3 here is CASTLRGRQFF. CDR3 DNA sequence: TGTGCCAGCACTCTGAGGGGTCGGCAGTTCTTC. The rearrangement joins TRBV6-5 to TRBJ2-1; possibly TRBD1 or TRBD2 for D (5 bases each). Trimming removed 7 bases at V and 12 bases at J, with 13 bases between. CDR3 length equals 11 residues. Germline V gene sequence: CDR1 MNHEY, CDR2 SVGAGI.